What follows is one T cell receptor beta chain and its context. The RNA input was about 0.45 to 1 ug, and it was reverse transcribed with random hexamers. TCRdb re-called the immunoSEQ multiplex PCR reads through MiXCR, storing one row per CDR3 protein. The table records a few hundred thousand distinct CDR3 sequences, roughly nine tenths of them present only once. This entry belongs to a study of CD8 T cells in Susac syndrome. The sequenced sample was CD8+ T cells from PBMCs. The TCR comes from a human donor with multiple sclerosis.

Here the CDR3 DNA reads TGTGCCACCCAGGGACTAGCGGGTGGCAACACCGGGGAGCTGTTTTTT. This encodes CATQGLAGGNTGELFF. The V gene is TRBV2, the J gene TRBJ2-2, with 12 bases lining up with TRBD2. Germline values: CDR1 SNHLY, CDR2 FYNNEI. This CDR3 comprises 16 residues. J was trimmed by 2 bases and V by 10 bases; bases with no gene match: 8.